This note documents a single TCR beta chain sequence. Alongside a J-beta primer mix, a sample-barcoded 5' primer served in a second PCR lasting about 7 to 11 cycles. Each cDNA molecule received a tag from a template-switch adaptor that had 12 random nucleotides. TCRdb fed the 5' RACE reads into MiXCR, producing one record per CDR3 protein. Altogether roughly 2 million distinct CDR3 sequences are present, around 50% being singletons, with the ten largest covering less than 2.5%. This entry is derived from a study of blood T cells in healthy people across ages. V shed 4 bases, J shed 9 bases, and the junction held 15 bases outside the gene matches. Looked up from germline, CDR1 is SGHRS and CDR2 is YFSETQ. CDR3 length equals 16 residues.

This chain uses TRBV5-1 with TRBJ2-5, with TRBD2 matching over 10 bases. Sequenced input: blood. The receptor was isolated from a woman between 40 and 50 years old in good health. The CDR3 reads CASSMLAGASSRSQYF. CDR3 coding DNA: TGCGCCAGCAGCATGCTAGCGGGGGCTTCTTCTAGGTCCCAGTACTTC.